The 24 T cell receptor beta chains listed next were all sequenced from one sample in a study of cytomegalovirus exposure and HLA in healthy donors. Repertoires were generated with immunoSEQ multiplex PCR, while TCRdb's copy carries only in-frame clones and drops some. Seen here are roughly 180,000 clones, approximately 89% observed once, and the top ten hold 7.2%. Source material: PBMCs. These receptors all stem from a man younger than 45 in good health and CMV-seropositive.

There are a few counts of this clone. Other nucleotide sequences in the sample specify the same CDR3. CDR3 residues: CAISESQDLNTEAFF. The CDR3 DNA sequence: TGTGCCATCAGTGAGTCTCAGGATTTGAACACTGAAGCTTTCTTT. This sequence joins TRBV10-3 and TRBJ1-1; D remains unclear. Germline CDR1 and CDR2: ENHRY and SYGVKD. The CDR3 extends over 15 amino acids. V lost 0 bases and J 0 bases, leaving 8 bases between the germline ends.

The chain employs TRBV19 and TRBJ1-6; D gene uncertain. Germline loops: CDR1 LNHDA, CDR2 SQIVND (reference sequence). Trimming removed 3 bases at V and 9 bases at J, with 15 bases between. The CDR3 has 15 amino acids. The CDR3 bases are TGTGCCAGTAGTATCGATGAAGGGTTCAGTTCACCCCTCCACTTT. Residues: CASSIDEGFSSPLHF.

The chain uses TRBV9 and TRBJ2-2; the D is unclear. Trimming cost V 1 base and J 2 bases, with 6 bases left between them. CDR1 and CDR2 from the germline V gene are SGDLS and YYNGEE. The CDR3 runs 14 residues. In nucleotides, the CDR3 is TGTGCCAGCAGCGTACAGCCTAACACCGGGGAGCTGTTTTTT. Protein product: CASSVQPNTGELFF.

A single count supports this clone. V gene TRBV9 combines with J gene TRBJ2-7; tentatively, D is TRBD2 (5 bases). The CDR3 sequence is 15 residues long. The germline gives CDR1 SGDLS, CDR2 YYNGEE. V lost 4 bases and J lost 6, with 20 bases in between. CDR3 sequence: CASSPRPGIHPEQYF. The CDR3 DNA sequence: TGTGCCAGCAGCCCACGCCCGGGGATTCACCCCGAGCAGTACTTC.

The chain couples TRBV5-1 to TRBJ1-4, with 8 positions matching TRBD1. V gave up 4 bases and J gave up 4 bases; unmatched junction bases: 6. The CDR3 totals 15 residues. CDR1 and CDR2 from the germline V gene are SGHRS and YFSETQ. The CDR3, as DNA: TGCGCCAGCAGCCCCTGGGGACAGGATAATGAAAAACTGTTTTTT. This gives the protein CASSPWGQDNEKLFF.

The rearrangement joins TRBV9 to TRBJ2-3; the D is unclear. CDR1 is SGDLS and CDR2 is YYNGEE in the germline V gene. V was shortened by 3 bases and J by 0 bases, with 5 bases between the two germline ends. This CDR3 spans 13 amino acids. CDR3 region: CASSAGSTDTQYF. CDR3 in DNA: TGTGCCAGCAGCGCCGGAAGCACAGATACGCAGTATTTT.

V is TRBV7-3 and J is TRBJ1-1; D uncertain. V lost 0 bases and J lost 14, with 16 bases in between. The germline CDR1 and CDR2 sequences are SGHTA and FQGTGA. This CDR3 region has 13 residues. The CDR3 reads CASSLTGVAGAFF. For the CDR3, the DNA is TGTGCCAGCAGCTTAACTGGGGTGGCAGGCGCATTCTTT.

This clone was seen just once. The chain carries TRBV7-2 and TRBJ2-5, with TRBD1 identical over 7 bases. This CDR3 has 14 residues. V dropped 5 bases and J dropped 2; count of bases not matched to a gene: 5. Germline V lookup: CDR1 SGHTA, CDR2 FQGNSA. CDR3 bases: TGTGCCAGCAGCCGAGGGGGCGGGCAAGAGACCCAGTACTTC. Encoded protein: CASSRGGGQETQYF.

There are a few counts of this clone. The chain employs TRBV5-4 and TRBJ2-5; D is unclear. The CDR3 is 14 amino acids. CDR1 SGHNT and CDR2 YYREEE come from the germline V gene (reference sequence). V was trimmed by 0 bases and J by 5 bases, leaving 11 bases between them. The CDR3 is CASSLAQTEETQYF. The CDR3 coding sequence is TGTGCCAGCAGCTTGGCACAAACGGAGGAGACCCAGTACTTC.

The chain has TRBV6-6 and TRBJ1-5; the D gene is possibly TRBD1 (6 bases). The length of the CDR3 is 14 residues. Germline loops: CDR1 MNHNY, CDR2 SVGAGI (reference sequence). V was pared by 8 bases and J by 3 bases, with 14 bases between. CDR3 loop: CASRLGDTNQPQHF. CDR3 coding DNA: TGTGCCAGCCGCCTGGGGGACACCAATCAGCCCCAGCATTTT.

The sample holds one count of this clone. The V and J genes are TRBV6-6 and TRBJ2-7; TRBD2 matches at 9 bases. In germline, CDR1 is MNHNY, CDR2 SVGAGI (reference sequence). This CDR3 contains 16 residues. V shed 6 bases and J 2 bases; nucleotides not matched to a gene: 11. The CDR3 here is CASSDPTSGLTYEQYF. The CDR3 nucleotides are TGTGCCAGCAGCGATCCGACTAGCGGTCTCACCTACGAGCAGTACTTC.

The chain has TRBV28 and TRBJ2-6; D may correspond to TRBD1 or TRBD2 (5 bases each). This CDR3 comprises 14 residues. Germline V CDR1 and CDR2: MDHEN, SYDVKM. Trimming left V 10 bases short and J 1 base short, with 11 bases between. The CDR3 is CATSWGSGANVLTF. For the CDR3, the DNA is TGTGCCACCTCGTGGGGGTCTGGGGCCAACGTCCTGACTTTC.

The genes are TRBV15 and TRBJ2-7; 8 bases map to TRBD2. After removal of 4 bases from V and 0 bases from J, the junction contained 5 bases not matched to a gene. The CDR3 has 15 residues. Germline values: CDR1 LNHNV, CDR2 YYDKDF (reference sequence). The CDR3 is CATSKTSGPSYEQYF. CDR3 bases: TGTGCCACCAGCAAAACTAGCGGTCCCTCCTACGAGCAGTACTTC. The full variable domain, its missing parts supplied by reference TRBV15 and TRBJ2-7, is DAMVIQNPRYQVTQFGKPVTLSCSQTLNHNVMYWYQQKSSQAPKLLFHYYDKDFNNEADTPDNFQSRRPNTSFCFLDIRSPGLGDTAMYLCATSKTSGPSYEQYFGPGTRLTVT.

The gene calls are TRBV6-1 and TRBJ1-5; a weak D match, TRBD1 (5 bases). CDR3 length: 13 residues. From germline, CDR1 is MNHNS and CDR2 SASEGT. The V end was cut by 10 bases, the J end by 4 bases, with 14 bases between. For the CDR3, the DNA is TGTGCCACGAGGGACGGAGCAAATCAGCCCCAGCATTTT. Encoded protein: CATRDGANQPQHF.

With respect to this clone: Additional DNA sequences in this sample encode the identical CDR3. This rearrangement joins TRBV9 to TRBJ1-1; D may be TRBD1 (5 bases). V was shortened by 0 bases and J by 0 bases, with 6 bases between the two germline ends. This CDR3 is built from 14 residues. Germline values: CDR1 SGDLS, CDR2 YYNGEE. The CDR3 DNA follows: TGTGCCAGCAGCGTAGGGGGGGTGAACACTGAAGCTTTCTTT. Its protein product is CASSVGGVNTEAFF.

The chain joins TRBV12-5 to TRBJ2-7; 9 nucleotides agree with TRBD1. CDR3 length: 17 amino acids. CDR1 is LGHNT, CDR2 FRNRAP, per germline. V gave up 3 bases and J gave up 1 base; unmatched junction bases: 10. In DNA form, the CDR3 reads TGTGCTAGTGGTTTCTCAAACAGGGGGCTGAGGTCCTACGAGCAGTACTTC. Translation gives CASGFSNRGLRSYEQYF.

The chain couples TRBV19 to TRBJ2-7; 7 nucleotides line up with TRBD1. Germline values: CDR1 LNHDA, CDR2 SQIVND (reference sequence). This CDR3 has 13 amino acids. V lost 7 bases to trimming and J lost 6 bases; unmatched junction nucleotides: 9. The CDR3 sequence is CASTQTGSFEQYF. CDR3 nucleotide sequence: TGTGCCAGTACCCAGACAGGGTCTTTCGAGCAGTACTTC. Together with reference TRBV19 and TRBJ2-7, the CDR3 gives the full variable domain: DGGITQSPKYLFRKEGQNVTLSCEQNLNHDAMYWYRQDPGQGLRLIYYSQIVNDFQKGDIAEGYSVSREKKESFPLTVTSAQKNPTAFYLCASTQTGSFEQYFGPGTRLTVT.

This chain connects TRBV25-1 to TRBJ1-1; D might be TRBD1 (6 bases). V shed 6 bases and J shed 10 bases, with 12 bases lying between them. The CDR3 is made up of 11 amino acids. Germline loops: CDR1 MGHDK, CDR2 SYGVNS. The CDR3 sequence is CASRRTEGAFF. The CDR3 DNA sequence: TGTGCCAGCAGAAGGACAGAGGGAGCTTTCTTT.

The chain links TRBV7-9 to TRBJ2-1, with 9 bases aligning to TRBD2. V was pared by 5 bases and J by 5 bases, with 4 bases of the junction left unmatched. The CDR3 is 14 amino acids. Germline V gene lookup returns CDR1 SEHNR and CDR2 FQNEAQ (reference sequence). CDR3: CASSRTSADNEQFF. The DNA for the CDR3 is TGTGCCAGCAGCCGGACTAGCGCCGACAATGAGCAGTTCTTC.

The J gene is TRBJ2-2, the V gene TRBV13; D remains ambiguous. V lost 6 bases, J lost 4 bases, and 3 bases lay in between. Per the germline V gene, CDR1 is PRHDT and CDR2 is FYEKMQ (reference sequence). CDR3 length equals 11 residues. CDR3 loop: CASRATGELFF. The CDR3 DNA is TGTGCCAGCAGGGCCACCGGGGAGCTGTTTTTT.

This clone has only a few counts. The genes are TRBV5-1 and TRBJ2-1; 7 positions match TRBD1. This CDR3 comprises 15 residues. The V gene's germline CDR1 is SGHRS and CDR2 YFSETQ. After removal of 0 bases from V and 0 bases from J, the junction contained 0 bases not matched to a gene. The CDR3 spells CASSLGTGSYNEQFF. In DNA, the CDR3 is TGCGCCAGCAGCTTGGGGACAGGCTCCTACAATGAGCAGTTCTTC.

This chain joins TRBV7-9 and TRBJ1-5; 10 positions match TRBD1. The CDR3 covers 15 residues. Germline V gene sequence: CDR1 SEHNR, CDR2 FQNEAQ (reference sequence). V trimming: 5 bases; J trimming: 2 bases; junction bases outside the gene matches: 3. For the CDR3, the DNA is TGTGCCAGCAGCGCGGGACAGGGGCGCAATCAGCCCCAGCATTTT. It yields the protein CASSAGQGRNQPQHF. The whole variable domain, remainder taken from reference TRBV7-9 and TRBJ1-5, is DTGVSQNPRHKITKRGQNVTFRCDPISEHNRLYWYRQTLGQGPEFLTYFQNEAQLEKSRLLSDRFSAERPKGSFSTLEIQRTEQGDSAMYLCASSAGQGRNQPQHFGDGTRLSIL.

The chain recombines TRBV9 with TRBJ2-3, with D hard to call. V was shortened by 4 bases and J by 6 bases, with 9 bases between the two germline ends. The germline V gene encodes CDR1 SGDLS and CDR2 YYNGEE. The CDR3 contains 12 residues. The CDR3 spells CASSSHPDTQYF. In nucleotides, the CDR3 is TGTGCCAGCAGCTCTCACCCCGATACGCAGTATTTT.

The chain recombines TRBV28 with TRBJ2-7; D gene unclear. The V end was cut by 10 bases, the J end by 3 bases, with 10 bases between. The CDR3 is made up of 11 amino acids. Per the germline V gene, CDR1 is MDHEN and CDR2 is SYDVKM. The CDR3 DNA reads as TGTGCCACCGGCCCCTTCTACGAGCAGTACTTC. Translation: CATGPFYEQYF.